This TCR beta chain was sequenced in a study of blood T cell repertoires in COVID-19. The data were produced by immunoSEQ multiplex PCR, yet TCRdb's version contains in-frame clones alone and is incomplete. The sample holds around 75,000 clones, over 80% seen once. V dropped 4 bases and J dropped 5 bases, with 11 bases sitting between them. This CDR3 comprises 14 residues. Germline V CDR1 and CDR2: MGHDK, SYGVNS. What was sequenced was peripheral blood. The clonotype originates from a man aged 50 to 59 with COVID-19, enrolled during active disease. The rearrangement links TRBV25-1 to TRBJ2-2; TRBD2 might be the D (6 bases). In DNA form, the CDR3 reads TGTGCCAGCAGTGGGGGCGCGGGGACCGGGGAGCTGTTTTTT. Translated, it gives CASSGGAGTGELFF.